The 15 T cell receptor beta chains given below trace back to one sample, sequenced in a study of cytomegalovirus exposure and HLA in healthy donors. PCR primers comprised 60 Vbeta and 13 Jbeta primers. Only in-frame clones appear in the TCRdb table, and some are missing; sequencing was by immunoSEQ multiplex PCR. This sample has roughly 230,000 clones, with roughly 78% found just once. The sample was PBMCs. These receptors were obtained from a boy aged 5-17 years in good health and CMV-seronegative.

The chain couples TRBV7-3 to TRBJ1-2, with a possible D match to TRBD1 (5 bases). CDR3 size: 15 residues. Trimming took 5 bases from V and 5 from J, leaving 18 bases between them. CDR1 SGHTA and CDR2 FQGTGA come from the germline V gene. CDR3 in DNA: TGTGCCAGCAGCCCAGAACCGGGGGGGGGTTATGGCTACACCTTC. Translated: CASSPEPGGGYGYTF.

This chain connects TRBV23-1 to TRBJ1-2; 11 bases align to TRBD1. TRBV23-1 is designated an ORF whose function remains uncertain. The CDR3 consists of 14 residues. With V trimmed by 3 bases and J by 7 bases, 4 bases remained unmatched. CDR3 DNA sequence: TGCGCCAGCAGTCAGTGGACAGGGGGCGGTGGCTACACCTTC. Translation gives CASSQWTGGGGYTF.

The chain couples TRBV11-3 to TRBJ1-4; 7 nucleotides align to TRBD1. Trimming at V came to 3 bases and at J to 8 bases, leaving 12 bases not matched to a gene. The CDR3 is 16 amino acids. The germline V gene has CDR1 SGHNT and CDR2 YENEEA. DNA for the CDR3: TGTGCCAGCAGCTTGGCCCGGGACAGCTGGAGAGAAAAACTGTTTTTT. Encoded protein: CASSLARDSWREKLFF.

This chain joins TRBV18 and TRBJ1-1, with 8 bases identical to TRBD1. Trimming at V came to 4 bases and at J to 3 bases, leaving 7 bases not matched to a gene. Germline V lookup: CDR1 KGHSH, CDR2 LQKENI. CDR3 size: 15 residues. Here the CDR3 DNA reads TGTGCCAGCTCACTGGGGGACAGGTCATACACTGAAGCTTTCTTT. Amino acid sequence: CASSLGDRSYTEAFF.

The chain uses TRBV5-1 and TRBJ1-2, with a tentative D call TRBD1 (6 bases). CDR3 size: 16 residues. Deletions cut 4 bases from V and 4 bases from J, with 20 bases between. The germline V gene has CDR1 SGHRS and CDR2 YFSETQ. CDR3 sequence (DNA): TGCGCCAGCAGCCCGGGACAAGGCTCCACTCTCTATGGCTACACCTTC. Protein product: CASSPGQGSTLYGYTF.

V gene TRBV10-3 combines with J gene TRBJ1-5, with TRBD1 as a possible D gene (6 bases). The CDR3 contains 13 residues. V lost 9 bases and J lost 5, with 14 bases in between. Germline values: CDR1 ENHRY, CDR2 SYGVKD. The CDR3 DNA is TGTGCCATGTCAAACAGGGACGATCAGCCCCAGCATTTT. Protein sequence: CAMSNRDDQPQHF.

The rearrangement links TRBV9 to TRBJ2-7, with no clear D. The V end was cut by 2 bases, the J end by 0 bases, with 21 bases between. The CDR3 is 18 residues long. Germline CDR1 is SGDLS and CDR2 is YYNGEE. The CDR3 is CASSVRRSSILSSYEQYF. The DNA for the CDR3 is TGTGCCAGCAGCGTTAGGCGGTCATCTATTCTCAGCTCCTACGAGCAGTACTTC.

V is TRBV15 and J is TRBJ2-3, with D possibly being TRBD2 (5 bases). The CDR3 length is 15 residues. Looked up from germline, CDR1 is LNHNV and CDR2 is YYDKDF (reference sequence). V dropped 2 bases and J dropped 3 bases, with 12 bases sitting between them. DNA for the CDR3: TGTGCCACCAGCAGATCAGGACTGGCTACAGATACGCAGTATTTT. It translates to CATSRSGLATDTQYF. The complete variable domain, with remaining parts taken from reference TRBV15 and TRBJ2-3, reads DAMVIQNPRYQVTQFGKPVTLSCSQTLNHNVMYWYQQKSSQAPKLLFHYYDKDFNNEADTPDNFQSRRPNTSFCFLDIRSPGLGDTAMYLCATSRSGLATDTQYFGPGTRLTVL.

This clone was detected a few times. The chain is built from TRBV11-2 and TRBJ2-5; D gene unclear. CDR1 and CDR2 from the germline V gene are SGHAT and FQNNGV. This CDR3 comprises 12 residues. V was pared by 6 bases and J by 9 bases, with 14 bases between. The CDR3 bases are TGTGCCAGCAGACGCGACTCGCTGGCCCAGTACTTC. Amino acid sequence: CASRRDSLAQYF.

The gene calls are TRBV5-1 and TRBJ1-1, with a possible D match to TRBD1 (5 bases). The CDR3 is made up of 16 amino acids. V was cut by 4 bases and J by 3 bases, with 19 bases left in between. Germline-derived CDR1 and CDR2 are SGHRS and YFSETQ. CDR3 sequence reads: CASSNTGTGVDTEAFF. CDR3 sequence (DNA): TGCGCCAGCAGCAACACCGGGACTGGGGTGGACACTGAAGCTTTCTTT.

This chain links TRBV4-2 with TRBJ2-2; 9 nucleotides agree with TRBD2. The CDR3 sequence is 14 residues long. Losses at the gene ends were 4 bases for V and 10 bases for J; bases not matched to a gene: 7. Germline V CDR1 and CDR2: LGHNA, YNFKEQ. CDR3 sequence reads: CASSPGASGEELFF. The CDR3 DNA follows: TGTGCCAGCAGCCCTGGGGCTAGCGGGGAGGAGCTGTTTTTT.

The genes are TRBV5-1 and TRBJ2-7, with TRBD2 matching 13 bases. V lost 3 bases, J lost 6 bases, and 6 bases stayed unmatched. The germline V gene encodes CDR1 SGHRS and CDR2 YFSETQ. The length of the CDR3 is 15 residues. In DNA, the CDR3 is TGCGCCAGCAGCTACGGACTAGCGGGAGATCGCGAGCAGTACTTC. It encodes CASSYGLAGDREQYF.

This clone has more than one count but fewer than ten. The chain couples TRBV14 to TRBJ1-1; tentatively, D is TRBD1 (5 bases). Germline loops: CDR1 SGHDN, CDR2 FVKESK. Trimming took off 4 bases at V and 11 bases at J, with 17 bases between the two ends. The CDR3 sequence is 13 residues long. CDR3 loop: CASSRLGAGGAFF. Here the CDR3 DNA reads TGTGCCAGCAGCCGATTAGGGGCGGGGGGGGCTTTCTTT.

The count of this clone is one. This rearrangement joins TRBV6-1 to TRBJ2-7; D is uncertain. This CDR3 has 11 residues. V lost 4 bases and J lost 4, with 5 bases in between. The germline V gene encodes CDR1 MNHNS and CDR2 SASEGT. The CDR3 DNA reads TGTGCCAGCAGTGCCCTTTACGAGCAGTACTTC. Amino acid sequence: CASSALYEQYF.

The rearrangement joins TRBV10-3 to TRBJ2-1, with 8 bases lining up with TRBD2. Germline V gives CDR1 ENHRY, CDR2 SYGVKD. The trim removed 6 bases at V and 6 bases at J, leaving 7 bases unmatched. This CDR3 has 14 residues. The CDR3 nucleotides are TGTGCCATCAGCCCGGGACTAGATGGCAATGAGCAGTTCTTC. Encoded protein: CAISPGLDGNEQFF.